This T cell receptor beta chain was profiled in a study of cytomegalovirus exposure and HLA in healthy donors. About this clone: Its antigen is undetermined.

The PCR was carried out with 60 Vbeta primers and 13 Jbeta primers. The method was immunoSEQ multiplex PCR; TCRdb's version includes in-frame clones alone and lacks a portion of them. The data hold some 100,000 clones, with around 79% observed a single time. Findings and caveats of the study: Presence/absence analyses treated sequencing depth as roughly uniform across donors.

The sequence came from a middle-aged woman in good health and CMV-seropositive. Sequenced input: PBMCs.

CDR3 sequence reads: CASSAGGYNEQFF. CDR3 in DNA: TGTGCCAGCAGCGCCGGAGGTTACAATGAGCAGTTCTTC. The V and J genes are TRBV5-4 and TRBJ2-1; perhaps TRBD2 as D (5 bases). CDR3 length: 13 residues. The V and J ends lost 4 bases and 4 bases respectively, with 9 bases between them. Germline CDR1 and CDR2: SGHNT and YYREEE (reference sequence).